This TCR beta chain comes out of a study of cytomegalovirus exposure and HLA in healthy donors. Study-level results: There were some V segments, including TRBV6-2 and TRBV6-3, excluded as indistinguishable. Using a false discovery rate of 0.05, a later analysis showed that fewer than 20,000 TCR beta sequences were associated with HLA alleles. There were around 160 TCR beta chains listed as cytomegalovirus-associated.

Germline CDR1 SEHNR, CDR2 FQNEAQ (reference sequence). J lost 1 base, V lost 5 bases, and 6 bases had no gene match. The CDR3 consists of 16 residues. Donors sampled were nominally healthy, though unrecorded immune exposures were likely. For this clone: Its antigen remains unidentified.

PCR employed 60 Vbeta and 13 Jbeta primers. Profiling relied on immunoSEQ multiplex PCR, and the TCRdb table lists in-frame clones only, not all of them. The sample carries 200,000 to 250,000 clones, 82% recorded once. This clonotype was sampled from a woman aged 40 to 50 in good health and CMV-seronegative. The chain carries TRBV7-9 and TRBJ2-3; TRBD2 agrees at 10 bases. Material for sequencing was PBMCs. CDR3 loop: CASSQTGTSGTDTQYF. DNA of the CDR3: TGTGCCAGCAGCCAGACCGGGACTAGCGGCACAGATACGCAGTATTTT.